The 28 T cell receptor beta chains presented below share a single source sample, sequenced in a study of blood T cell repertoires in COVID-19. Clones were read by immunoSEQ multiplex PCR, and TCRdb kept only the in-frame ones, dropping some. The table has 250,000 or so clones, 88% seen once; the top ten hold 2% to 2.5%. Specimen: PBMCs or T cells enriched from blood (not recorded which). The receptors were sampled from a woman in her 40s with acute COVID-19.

The CDR3 spells CASSQDRSGGADEQFF. DNA for the CDR3: TGTGCCAGCAGCCAAGATCGAAGCGGGGGGGCCGATGAGCAGTTCTTC. The chain recombines TRBV4-2 with TRBJ2-1, with 10 bases fitting TRBD2. CDR3 length: 16 residues. With V trimmed by 0 bases and J by 8 bases, 7 bases remained unmatched. CDR1 LGHNA and CDR2 YNFKEQ come from the germline V gene.

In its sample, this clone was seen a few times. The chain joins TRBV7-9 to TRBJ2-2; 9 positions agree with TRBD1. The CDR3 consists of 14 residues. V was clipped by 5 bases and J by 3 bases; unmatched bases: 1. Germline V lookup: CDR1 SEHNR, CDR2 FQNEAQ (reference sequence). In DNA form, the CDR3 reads TGTGCCAGCAGCAGACAGGGGGACACCGGGGAGCTGTTTTTT. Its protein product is CASSRQGDTGELFF.

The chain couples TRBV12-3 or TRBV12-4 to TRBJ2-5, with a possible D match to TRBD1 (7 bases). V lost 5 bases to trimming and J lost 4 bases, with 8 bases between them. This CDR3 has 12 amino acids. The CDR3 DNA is TGTGCCAGCAGTCAGGGGGGAGAGACCCAGTACTTC. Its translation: CASSQGGETQYF.

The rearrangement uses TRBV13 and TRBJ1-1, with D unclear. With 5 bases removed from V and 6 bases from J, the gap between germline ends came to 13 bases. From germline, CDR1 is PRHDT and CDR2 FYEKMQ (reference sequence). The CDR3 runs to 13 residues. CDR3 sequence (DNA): TGTGCCAGCAGCATTGCGGGTTTTGCTGAAGCTTTCTTT. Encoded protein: CASSIAGFAEAFF.

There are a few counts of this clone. This chain's CDR3 is CASSQTGGRPQHF. DNA for the CDR3: TGTGCCAGTAGTCAGACAGGGGGACGGCCCCAGCATTTT. The chain carries TRBV19 and TRBJ1-5; TRBD1 aligns across 9 bases. Germline CDR1 LNHDA, CDR2 SQIVND (reference sequence). The CDR3 has 13 amino acids. After removal of 5 bases from V and 9 bases from J, the junction contained 5 bases not matched to a gene.

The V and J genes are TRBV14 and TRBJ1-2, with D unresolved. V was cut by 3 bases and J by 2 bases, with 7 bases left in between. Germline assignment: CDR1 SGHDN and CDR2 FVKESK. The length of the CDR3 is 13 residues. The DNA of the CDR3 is TGTGCCAGCAGCCAGCCGGGAAACTATGGCTACACCTTC. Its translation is CASSQPGNYGYTF.

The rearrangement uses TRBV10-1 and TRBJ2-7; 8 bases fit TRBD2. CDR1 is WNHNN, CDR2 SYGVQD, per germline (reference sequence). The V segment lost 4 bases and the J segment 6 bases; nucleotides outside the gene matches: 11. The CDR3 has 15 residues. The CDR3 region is CASSGTQRELGEQYV. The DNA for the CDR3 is TGCGCCAGCAGTGGAACGCAGCGGGAGTTGGGCGAGCAGTACGTC.

CDR3: CASSSQGGTEAFF. In nucleotides, the CDR3 is TGTGCCAGCAGCTCCCAGGGAGGGACTGAAGCTTTCTTT. The V gene is TRBV5-6, the J gene TRBJ1-1, with a possible D match to TRBD1 (5 bases). The V gene lost 3 bases and the J gene lost 5 bases, with 11 bases spanning the gap. CDR3 length equals 13 residues. Germline CDR1 SGHDT, CDR2 YYEEEE.

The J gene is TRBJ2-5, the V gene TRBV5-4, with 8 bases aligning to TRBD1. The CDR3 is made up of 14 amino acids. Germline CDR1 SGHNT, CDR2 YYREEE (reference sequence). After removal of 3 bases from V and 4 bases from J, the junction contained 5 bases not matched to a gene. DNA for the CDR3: TGTGCCAGCAGCTCCGGACAGGGCAGAGAGACCCAGTACTTC. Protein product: CASSSGQGRETQYF.

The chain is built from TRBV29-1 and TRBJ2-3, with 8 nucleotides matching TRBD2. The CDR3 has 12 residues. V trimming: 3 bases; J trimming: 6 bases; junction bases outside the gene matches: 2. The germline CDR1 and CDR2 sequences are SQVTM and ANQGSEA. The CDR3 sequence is CSVDPSGDTQYF. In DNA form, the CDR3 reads TGCAGCGTTGACCCTAGCGGGGATACGCAGTATTTT.

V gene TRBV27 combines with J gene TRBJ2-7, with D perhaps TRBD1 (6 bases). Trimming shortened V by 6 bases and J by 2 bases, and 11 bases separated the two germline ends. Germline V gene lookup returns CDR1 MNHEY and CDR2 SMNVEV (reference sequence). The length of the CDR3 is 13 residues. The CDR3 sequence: CASSRDKPYEQYF. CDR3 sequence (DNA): TGTGCCAGCAGCCGGGACAAGCCCTACGAGCAGTACTTC.

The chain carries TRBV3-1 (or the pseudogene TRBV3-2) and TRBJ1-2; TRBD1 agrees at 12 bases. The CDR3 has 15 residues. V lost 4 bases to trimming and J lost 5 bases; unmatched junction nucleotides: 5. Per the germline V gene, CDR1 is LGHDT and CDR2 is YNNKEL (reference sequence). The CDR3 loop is CASSLGTGGFYGYTF. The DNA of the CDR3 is TGTGCCAGCAGCCTGGGGACAGGGGGCTTTTATGGCTACACCTTC.

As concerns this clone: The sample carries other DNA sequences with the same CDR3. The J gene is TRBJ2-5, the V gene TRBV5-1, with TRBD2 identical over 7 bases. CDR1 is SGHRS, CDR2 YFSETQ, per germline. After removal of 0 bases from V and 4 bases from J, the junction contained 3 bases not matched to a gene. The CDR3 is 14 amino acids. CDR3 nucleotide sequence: TGCGCCAGCAGCTTGGGACTAGCCCGAGAGACCCAGTACTTC. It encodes CASSLGLARETQYF.

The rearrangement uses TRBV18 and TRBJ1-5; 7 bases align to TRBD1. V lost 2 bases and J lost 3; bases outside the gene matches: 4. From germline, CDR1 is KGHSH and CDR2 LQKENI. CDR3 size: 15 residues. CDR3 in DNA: TGTGCCAGCTCACCAGGGACAGTCGACAATCAGCCCCAGCATTTT. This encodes CASSPGTVDNQPQHF.

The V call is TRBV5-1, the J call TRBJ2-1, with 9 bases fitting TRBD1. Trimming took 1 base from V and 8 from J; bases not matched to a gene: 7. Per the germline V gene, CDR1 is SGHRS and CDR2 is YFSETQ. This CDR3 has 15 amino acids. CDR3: CASSLMGQGVDEQFF. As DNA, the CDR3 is TGCGCCAGCAGCTTGATGGGACAGGGTGTAGATGAGCAGTTCTTC.

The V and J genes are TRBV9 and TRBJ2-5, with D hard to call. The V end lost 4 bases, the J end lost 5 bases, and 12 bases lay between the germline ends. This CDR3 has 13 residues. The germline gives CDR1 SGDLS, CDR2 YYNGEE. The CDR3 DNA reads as TGTGCCAGCAGCCCCGCCCTCCGGGAGACCCAGTACTTC. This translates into CASSPALRETQYF.

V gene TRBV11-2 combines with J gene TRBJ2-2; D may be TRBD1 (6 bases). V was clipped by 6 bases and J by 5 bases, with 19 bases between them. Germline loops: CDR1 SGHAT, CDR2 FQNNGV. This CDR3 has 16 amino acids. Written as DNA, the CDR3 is TGTGCCAGCAGATATAAGCCGGGACAAGAAACCGGGGAGCTGTTTTTT. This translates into CASRYKPGQETGELFF.

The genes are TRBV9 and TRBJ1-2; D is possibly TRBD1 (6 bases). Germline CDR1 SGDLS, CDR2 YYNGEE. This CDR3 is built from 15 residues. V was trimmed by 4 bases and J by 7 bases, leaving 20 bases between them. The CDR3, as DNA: TGTGCCAGCAGCCTCAGGACAGTGGCTGTCGGTGGCTACACCTTC. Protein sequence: CASSLRTVAVGGYTF.

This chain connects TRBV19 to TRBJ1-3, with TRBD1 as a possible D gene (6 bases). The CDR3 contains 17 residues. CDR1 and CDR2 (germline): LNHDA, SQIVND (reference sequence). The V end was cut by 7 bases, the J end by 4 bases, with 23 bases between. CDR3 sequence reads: CASNPSPWAGAGNTIYF. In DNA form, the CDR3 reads TGTGCCAGTAATCCAAGCCCCTGGGCAGGGGCCGGAAACACCATATATTTT.

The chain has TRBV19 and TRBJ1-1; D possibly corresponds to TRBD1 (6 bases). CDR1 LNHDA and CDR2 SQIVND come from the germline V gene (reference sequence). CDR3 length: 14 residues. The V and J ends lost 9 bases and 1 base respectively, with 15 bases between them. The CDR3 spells CASNYRAPNTEAFF. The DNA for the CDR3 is TGTGCCAGCAACTACAGGGCACCGAACACTGAAGCTTTCTTT.

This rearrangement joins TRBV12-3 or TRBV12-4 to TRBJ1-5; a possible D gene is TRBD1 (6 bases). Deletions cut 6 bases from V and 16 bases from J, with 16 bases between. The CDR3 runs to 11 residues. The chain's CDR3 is CASSFTGIQHF. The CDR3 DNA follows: TGTGCCAGCAGCTTCACAGGGATCCAACATTTT.

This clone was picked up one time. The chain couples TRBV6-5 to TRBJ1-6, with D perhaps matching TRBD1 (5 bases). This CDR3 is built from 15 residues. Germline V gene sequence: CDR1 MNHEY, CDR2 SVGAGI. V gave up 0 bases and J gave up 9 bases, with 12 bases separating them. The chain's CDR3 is CASSYSGGKSSPLHF. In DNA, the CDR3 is TGTGCCAGCAGTTACTCGGGGGGAAAGAGTTCACCCCTCCACTTT.

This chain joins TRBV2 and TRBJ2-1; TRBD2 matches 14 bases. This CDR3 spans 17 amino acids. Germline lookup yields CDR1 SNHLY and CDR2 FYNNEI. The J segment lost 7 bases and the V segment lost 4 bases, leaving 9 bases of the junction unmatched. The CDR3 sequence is CASSGGTSGSSGNEQFF. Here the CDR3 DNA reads TGTGCCAGCAGTGGAGGGACTAGCGGGAGCTCCGGAAATGAGCAGTTCTTC.

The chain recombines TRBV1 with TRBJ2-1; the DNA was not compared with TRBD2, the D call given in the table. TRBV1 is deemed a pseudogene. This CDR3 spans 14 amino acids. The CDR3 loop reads CTSGLAISYNEQFF. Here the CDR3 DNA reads TGCACCAGCGGACTAGCGATCTCCTACAATGAGCAGTTCTTC.

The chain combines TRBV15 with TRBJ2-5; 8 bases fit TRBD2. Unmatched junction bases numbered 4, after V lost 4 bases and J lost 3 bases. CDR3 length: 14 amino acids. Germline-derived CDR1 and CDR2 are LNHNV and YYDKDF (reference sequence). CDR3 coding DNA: TGTGCCACCAGCACGATGACTAGCGAAGAGACCCAGTACTTC. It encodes CATSTMTSEETQYF.

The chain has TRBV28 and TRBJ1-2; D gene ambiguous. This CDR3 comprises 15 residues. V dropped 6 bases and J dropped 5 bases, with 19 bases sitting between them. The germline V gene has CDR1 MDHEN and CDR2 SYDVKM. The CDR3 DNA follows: TGTGCCAGCAGCGTACGAGGGCGGAGGGAATATGGCTACACCTTC. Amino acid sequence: CASSVRGRREYGYTF.

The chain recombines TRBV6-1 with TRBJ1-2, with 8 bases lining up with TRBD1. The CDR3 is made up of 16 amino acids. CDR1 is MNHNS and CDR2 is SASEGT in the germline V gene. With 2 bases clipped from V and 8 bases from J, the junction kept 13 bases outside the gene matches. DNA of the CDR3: TGTGCCAGCAGTGAAATAATTGGACAGGGAGACTTCGGCTACACCTTC. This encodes CASSEIIGQGDFGYTF.

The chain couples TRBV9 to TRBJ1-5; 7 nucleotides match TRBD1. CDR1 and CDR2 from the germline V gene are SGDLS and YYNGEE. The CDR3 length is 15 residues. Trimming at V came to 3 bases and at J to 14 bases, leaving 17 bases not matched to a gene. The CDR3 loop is CASSAQDGLWTGKHF. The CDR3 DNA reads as TGTGCCAGCAGCGCCCAAGACGGGTTGTGGACAGGAAAGCATTTT. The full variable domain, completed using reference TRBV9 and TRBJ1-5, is DSGVTQTPKHLITATGQRVTLRCSPRSGDLSVYWYQQSLDQGLQFLIQYYNGEERAKGNILERFSAQQFPDLHSELNLSSLELGDSALYFCASSAQDGLWTGKHFGDGTRLSIL.